These T cell receptor beta chains were read from a single sample in a study of post-analysis software for immune sequencing data. TCRdb re-called the PCR reads through MiXCR, storing one row per CDR3 protein. The sample lists about 680,000 distinct CDR3 sequences, about 60% seen once, with around 10% in the top ten. The sample was blood. The receptor set was obtained from a girl aged 2-10 years with multiple sclerosis. CDR3s leave out the opening cysteine and the closing phenylalanine or tryptophan. The listing skips clone size in some rows; elsewhere it reads once, few, many or a size class.

clone_size,v_call,j_call,cdr3_aa
-,TRBV2,TRBJ2-2,ASSVTSGGAGELF
-,TRBV6-5,TRBJ2-1,ASSYERRGLNEQF
-,TRBV30,TRBJ2-3,AWDAREYPSTDTQY
few,TRBV12-3/TRBV12-4,TRBJ1-2,ASAPGGYGYT
-,TRBV5-1,TRBJ2-5,ASRKGQGGSETQY
once,TRBV2,-,ASGWTGNGEQY
-,TRBV5-1,-,ASSFGQAHHEQY
-,TRBV29-1,TRBJ2-5,SVVLAGNYQETQY
-,TRBV12-3/TRBV12-4,TRBJ2-5,ASSSQRQETQY
few,TRBV12-3/TRBV12-4,TRBJ2-1,ASSLRTARPIPNEQF
few,TRBV5-1,TRBJ1-2,ASRPGDEGYGYT
-,TRBV7-8,TRBJ2-7,ASRRLPQGVGRNSYEQY
-,TRBV5-1,TRBJ2-3,ASSLWGTSALDGSGAADTQY
-,TRBV6-6,TRBJ2-1,ASSTRGLTSSYNEQF
-,TRBV7-3,TRBJ2-1,ASSFPLAGVPGEQF
-,TRBV6-2/TRBV6-3,TRBJ2-1,ASSYSNGRMSSYNEQF
-,TRBV3-1,TRBJ2-3,ASSRREGSTDTQY
-,TRBV24-1,-,ATSDLTETQY
-,TRBV12-3/TRBV12-4,TRBJ2-4,ASKRVGEDIQY
-,TRBV6-5,TRBJ2-3,ASSYGTGLTDTQY
-,TRBV5-1,TRBJ2-1,ASSSRVGAYADEQF
-,TRBV5-1,TRBJ2-1,ASSLVRGADGQF
-,TRBV2,TRBJ2-7,ASSVGQGRSSYEQY
-,TRBV6-6,TRBJ1-2,ASSLTGRDGYT
-,TRBV7-2,TRBJ2-5,ASSLAGAGGRETQY
-,TRBV10-3,TRBJ2-7,ATQQTAGEQY
-,TRBV4-2,TRBJ2-7,ASSRTDFHEQY
-,TRBV5-6,TRBJ2-1,ASSLAGASEQF
-,TRBV11-3,TRBJ1-1,ASSLTGLRRGTEAF